A selection of T cell receptor beta chains follows, all from one sample in a study of CD8 T cells in Susac syndrome. TCRdb itself ran the immunoSEQ multiplex PCR reads through MiXCR, one entry per CDR3 protein. The profile covers some 210,000 distinct CDR3 sequences, with around 93% appearing a single time and 0.15% to 0.2% taken by the ten largest. The sample taken for sequencing was CD4+ T cells from PBMCs. The source is a human donor with Susac syndrome. Each CDR3 is given with its conserved first and last residue. D genes are given only for firm matches. Size is stated for part of the rows, as once, few or many counts, or as a class when the clone is expanded.

j_call cdr3_length clone_size v_call d_call cdr3_aa cdr3_nt
TRBJ2-1 15 - TRBV4-2 TRBD2 CASSQDHIAGAEQFF TGTGCCAGCAGCCAAGATCATATAGCGGGGGCCGAGCAGTTCTTC
TRBJ1-2 11 - TRBV20-1 - CSAGDGKGYTF TGCAGTGCGGGCGACGGGAAGGGCTACACCTTC
TRBJ2-7 14 - TRBV20-1 - CSAAIPLVSYEQYF TGCAGTGCTGCTATCCCCCTCGTCTCCTACGAGCAGTACTTC
TRBJ1-2 15 - TRBV29-1 TRBD1 CSALGQGARGYGYTF TGCAGCGCCCTTGGACAGGGGGCGCGTGGCTATGGCTACACCTTC
TRBJ1-1 11 - TRBV28 TRBD1 CASRGQGEAFF TGTGCCAGCAGAGGACAGGGGGAAGCTTTCTTT
TRBJ2-7 14 - TRBV9 - CASSVGEVTYEQYF TGTGCCAGCAGCGTAGGGGAGGTTACCTACGAGCAGTACTTC
TRBJ1-1 15 - TRBV9 - CASSVDAAMNTEAFF TGTGCCAGCAGCGTAGATGCAGCAATGAACACTGAAGCTTTCTTT
TRBJ1-2 18 - TRBV30 TRBD1 CAWREPGDRGLAAYGYTF TGTGCCTGGAGGGAACCGGGGGACAGGGGGCTCGCCGCCTATGGCTACACCTTC
TRBJ2-3 14 - TRBV12-3/TRBV12-4 TRBD2 CASSSGGAVDTQYF TGTGCCAGCAGTAGCGGGGGGGCCGTAGATACGCAGTATTTT
TRBJ1-3 14 - TRBV18 - CASSASGTGNTIYF TGTGCCAGCTCAGCGTCAGGGACTGGAAACACCATATATTTT
TRBJ2-2 16 - TRBV7-9 TRBD1 CASSSGRTGNTGELFF TGTGCCAGCAGCTCGGGCAGGACAGGGAACACCGGGGAGCTGTTTTTT
TRBJ2-3 13 - TRBV12-3/TRBV12-4 - CASSLWRTDTQYF TGTGCCAGCAGTTTGTGGAGGACAGATACGCAGTATTTT
TRBJ2-2 16 - TRBV7-2 - CASSPRARRVTGELFF TGTGCCAGCAGCCCCCGGGCCCGGCGTGTAACCGGGGAGCTGTTTTTT
TRBJ1-1 12 - TRBV30 TRBD1 CATRQGTTEAFF TGTGCCACCCGACAGGGGACCACTGAAGCTTTCTTT
TRBJ2-3 14 once TRBV19 TRBD1 CASSPTGGTDTQYF TGTGCCAGTAGTCCCACAGGGGGCACAGATACGCAGTATTTT
TRBJ1-2 13 - TRBV23-1 TRBD1 CASSQRDRDGYTF TGCGCCAGCAGTCAAAGGGACAGGGATGGCTACACCTTC
TRBJ2-5 14 - TRBV20-1 - CSALRGSQQETQYF TGCAGTGCCTTACGGGGCAGCCAGCAAGAGACCCAGTACTTC
TRBJ1-1 15 once TRBV7-8 TRBD1 CASSSSPTGGTEAFF TGTGCCAGCAGCTCCTCACCAACAGGGGGGACTGAAGCTTTCTTT
TRBJ2-7 15 - TRBV14 TRBD2 CASSPLAGGYYEQYF TGTGCCAGCAGCCCCCTAGCGGGGGGTTACTACGAGCAGTACTTC
TRBJ2-7 14 - TRBV30 TRBD1 CACPSRDRPYEQYF TGTGCCTGCCCCAGCCGGGACAGACCCTACGAGCAGTACTTC
TRBJ1-1 12 - TRBV28 TRBD1 CASRDSTTEAFF TGTGCCAGCCGGGACAGCACCACTGAAGCTTTCTTT
TRBJ2-2 15 - TRBV9 - CASSVGALNTGELFF TGTGCCAGCAGCGTAGGGGCCCTGAACACCGGGGAGCTGTTTTTT
TRBJ1-1 13 - TRBV20-1 TRBD1 CSATFQQGAGAFF TGCAGTGCTACTTTTCAACAGGGGGCTGGAGCTTTCTTT
TRBJ1-1 13 - TRBV27 - CASSFGTLGRAFF TGTGCCAGCAGTTTCGGGACCTTAGGGAGAGCTTTCTTT
TRBJ2-5 14 - TRBV3-1 - CASSHREGMETQYF TGTGCCAGCAGCCATCGTGAAGGGATGGAGACCCAGTACTTC
TRBJ1-2 11 - TRBV6-2/TRBV6-3 - CAIGQYYGYTF TGTGCCATCGGACAGTATTATGGCTACACCTTC
TRBJ2-6 18 - TRBV19 TRBD2 CASSISGTSRSGANVLTF TGTGCCAGTAGTATCTCCGGGACTAGCCGATCTGGGGCCAACGTCCTGACTTTC
TRBJ1-5 13 - TRBV30 - CAWSFGGTQPQHF TGTGCCTGGAGTTTCGGGGGGACTCAGCCCCAGCATTTT
TRBJ2-5 16 - TRBV12-3/TRBV12-4 TRBD2 CASSRTWRGGQETQYF TGTGCCAGCAGTCGTACATGGCGGGGGGGACAAGAGACCCAGTACTTC
TRBJ1-6 14 - TRBV30 - CAWSGLMSNSPLHF TGTGCCTGGAGTGGACTTATGAGTAATTCACCCCTCCACTTT
TRBJ2-1 15 - TRBV20-1 TRBD2 CSAGLAGDSYNEQFF TGCAGTGCTGGCTTAGCGGGTGATTCCTACAATGAGCAGTTCTTC
TRBJ1-4 12 - TRBV20-1 - CSARFSNEKLFF TGCAGTGCTAGATTTTCAAATGAAAAACTGTTTTTT
TRBJ2-1 14 - TRBV20-1 - CSARAGLSSPEQFF TGCAGTGCTAGGGCGGGACTCTCGAGTCCAGAGCAGTTCTTC
TRBJ2-3 16 - TRBV7-2 - CASSLGWWGSTDTQYF TGTGCCAGCAGCTTAGGATGGTGGGGCTCCACAGATACGCAGTATTTT
TRBJ1-1 13 - TRBV9 - CASSVGSSTEAFF TGTGCCAGCAGCGTAGGGAGTTCGACTGAAGCTTTCTTT
TRBJ2-7 15 once TRBV6-6 - CASSYSRAGGGEQYF TGTGCCAGCAGTTACTCGAGGGCCGGGGGCGGGGAGCAGTACTTC
TRBJ2-7 12 - TRBV2 - CASKPGAYEQYF TGTGCCAGCAAACCGGGTGCCTACGAGCAGTACTTC
TRBJ2-3 11 - TRBV3-1 - CASSGLATQYF TGTGCCAGCAGCGGCCTGGCTACGCAGTATTTT
TRBJ2-5 14 - TRBV11-3 TRBD1 CASSRDRAQETQYF TGTGCCAGCAGCCGGGACAGGGCTCAAGAGACCCAGTACTTC
TRBJ2-3 14 - TRBV6-4 - CASSDGGSTDTQYF TGTGCCAGCAGTGACGGGGGGAGCACAGATACGCAGTATTTT
TRBJ2-1 16 once TRBV7-9 TRBD2 CASSSSSGDSYNEQFF TGTGCCAGCAGCTCATCTAGCGGGGACTCTTACAATGAGCAGTTCTTC
TRBJ1-1 14 - TRBV20-1 - CSAWESSFNTEAFF TGCAGTGCTTGGGAAAGCAGCTTTAACACTGAAGCTTTCTTT
TRBJ2-7 14 - TRBV20-1 TRBD1 CSARGRQGAYEQYF TGCAGTGCTAGAGGACGACAGGGGGCCTACGAGCAGTACTTC
TRBJ2-1 17 - TRBV6-2/TRBV6-3 - CASSSPVWRGDSNEQFF TGTGCCAGCAGTTCCCCTGTTTGGCGGGGGGACAGCAATGAGCAGTTCTTC
TRBJ2-1 19 - TRBV27 - CASSPFPPSPTSSYNEQFF TGTGCCAGCAGTCCCTTTCCTCCTTCACCGACGAGCTCCTACAATGAGCAGTTCTTC
TRBJ2-7 13 - TRBV20-1 TRBD1 CSARATGSGEQYF TGCAGTGCTAGGGCGACAGGGTCGGGCGAGCAGTACTTC
TRBJ1-1 19 - TRBV30 TRBD1 CAWSPIGNGQGARGTEAFF TGTGCCTGGAGTCCAATCGGTAATGGACAGGGGGCGCGGGGAACTGAAGCTTTCTTT
TRBJ1-2 14 - TRBV6-5 - CASSYGVGANGYTF TGTGCCAGCAGTTACGGAGTCGGGGCGAATGGCTACACCTTC
TRBJ1-3 15 - TRBV3-1 - CASSQGSPSGNTIYF TGTGCCAGCAGCCAAGGTTCGCCCTCTGGAAACACCATATATTTT
TRBJ2-1 16 - TRBV5-4 TRBD1 CASSLRSAGNRGEQFF TGTGCCAGCAGCTTGAGGTCGGCCGGGAACAGGGGTGAGCAGTTCTTC
TRBJ1-2 11 - TRBV12-3/TRBV12-4 - CASSLVDGYTF TGTGCCAGCAGTTTAGTCGATGGCTACACCTTC
TRBJ1-1 14 - TRBV20-1 TRBD1 CSALWDSMNTEAFF TGCAGTGCTCTTTGGGACAGCATGAACACTGAAGCTTTCTTT
TRBJ2-7 14 - TRBV20-1 TRBD1 CSATSDRDAYEQYF TGCAGTGCTACCTCGGACAGGGATGCCTACGAGCAGTACTTC
TRBJ2-3 14 once TRBV5-6 TRBD1 CASSWGQSTDTQYF TGTGCCAGCAGCTGGGGACAGAGCACAGATACGCAGTATTTT